Listed below are T cell receptor beta chains from one sample, sequenced in a study of blood T cell repertoires in COVID-19. The protocol was immunoSEQ multiplex PCR, while the TCRdb copy is restricted to in-frame clones and leaves out a portion. Of under 45,000 clones listed, about 81% are singletons. The sequencing sample was made of peripheral blood. The receptors here all came from a human donor in a cohort sampled during active COVID-19. Both conserved end residues are part of each CDR3. D genes are given only for firm matches. Clone size is given for some rows only: seen once, a few or many times, or a class if the clone is expanded.

DNA: TGTGCCAGCAGCGCGTCCGCGTTACTTTATGGCTACACCTTC
CDR3: CASSASALLYGYTF
J: TRBJ1-2
D: NA
size: NA
V: TRBV9

DNA: TGTGCCAGTAGTAGGGCAGGGGGCGGCAATCAGCCCCAGCATTTT
CDR3: CASSRAGGGNQPQHF
J: TRBJ1-5
D: TRBD1
size: NA
V: TRBV19

DNA: TGTGCCAGCGGGGAGCGCTATGGCTACACCTTC
CDR3: CASGERYGYTF
J: TRBJ1-2
D: NA
size: NA
V: TRBV6-5

DNA: TGTGCCAGCCGGATAATGGTGGAGGAGTACAATGAGCAGTTCTTC
CDR3: CASRIMVEEYNEQFF
J: TRBJ2-1
D: NA
size: NA
V: TRBV6-5

DNA: TGTGCCAGCTCCCCAAGCAGGGCAGTAGGGATGCTCCAGCATTTT
CDR3: CASSPSRAVGMLQHF
J: TRBJ1-5
D: NA
size: NA
V: TRBV18

DNA: TGTGCCAGCACCGAACTAGCGGGGGCCAATACGCAGTATTTT
CDR3: CASTELAGANTQYF
J: TRBJ2-3
D: TRBD2
size: NA
V: TRBV6-5

DNA: TGTGCCAGCAGTGAGAGGGCGCGGTCCTATAATTCACCCCTCCACTTT
CDR3: CASSERARSYNSPLHF
J: TRBJ1-6
D: NA
size: NA
V: TRBV6-1

DNA: TGTGCCAGCAGCCTAAACGTAAACACTGAAGCTTTCTTT
CDR3: CASSLNVNTEAFF
J: TRBJ1-1
D: NA
size: NA
V: TRBV7-9

DNA: TGTGCCAGCAGCCCGCCGGGACAGGGTGGCCACGAGCAGTACTTC
CDR3: CASSPPGQGGHEQYF
J: TRBJ2-7
D: TRBD1
size: once
V: TRBV6-6

DNA: TGTGCCAGCAGGCGGGACAGGGACACCGGGGAGCTGTTTTTT
CDR3: CASRRDRDTGELFF
J: TRBJ2-2
D: TRBD1
size: NA
V: TRBV7-2

DNA: TGCGCCAGCAGCCCTGGACAGGGGTTCTTGGATGAGCAGTTCTTC
CDR3: CASSPGQGFLDEQFF
J: TRBJ2-1
D: TRBD1
size: NA
V: TRBV4-3

DNA: TGTGCCAGCAGCACCTGGGACAGGGAAGAGACCCAGTACTTC
CDR3: CASSTWDREETQYF
J: TRBJ2-5
D: TRBD1
size: once
V: TRBV5-5

DNA: TGTGCCAGCTCCGGGACGGGAAGGCGGGGCCCCGGGGAGACCCAGTACTTC
CDR3: CASSGTGRRGPGETQYF
J: TRBJ2-5
D: NA
size: NA
V: TRBV19

DNA: TGTGCCAGCAGCCAACATATTTCCGTATACACGAACACCGGGGAGCTGTTTTTT
CDR3: CASSQHISVYTNTGELFF
J: TRBJ2-2
D: NA
size: NA
V: TRBV14

DNA: TGTGCCAGCAGCCAAAGGTCAGGGGCTTCTGGAAACACCATATATTTT
CDR3: CASSQRSGASGNTIYF
J: TRBJ1-3
D: NA
size: NA
V: TRBV3-1/TRBV3-2

DNA: TGTGCCAGTAGTCCCTTTAACACCGGGGAGCTGTTTTTT
CDR3: CASSPFNTGELFF
J: TRBJ2-2
D: NA
size: NA
V: TRBV19

DNA: TGTGCCAGTAGTATGACGGGGGGCGTTCAGCCCCAGCATTTT
CDR3: CASSMTGGVQPQHF
J: TRBJ1-5
D: NA
size: NA
V: TRBV19

DNA: TGTGCCAGTTTGGAACAGGGAAGCAATCAGCCCCAGCATTTT
CDR3: CASLEQGSNQPQHF
J: TRBJ1-5
D: NA
size: once
V: TRBV19

DNA: TGTGCCAGCAGTGTGATAGCGGGGGACAATGAGCAGTTCTTC
CDR3: CASSVIAGDNEQFF
J: TRBJ2-1
D: TRBD2
size: NA
V: TRBV6-4

DNA: TGTGCCAGCAGCTTCAGGGGGGCTGGCTATGGCTACACCTTC
CDR3: CASSFRGAGYGYTF
J: TRBJ1-2
D: TRBD1
size: NA
V: TRBV7-2

DNA: TGCGCCAGCCGACTAACGATAGAGGGACACGGCTCCTACGAGCAGTACTTC
CDR3: CASRLTIEGHGSYEQYF
J: TRBJ2-7
D: NA
size: NA
V: TRBV5-1

DNA: TGTGCCAGCAGTGAAGCGTTCAGGGACACCTATGGCTACACCTTC
CDR3: CASSEAFRDTYGYTF
J: TRBJ1-2
D: NA
size: few
V: TRBV6-1

DNA: TGTGCCAGCAGCACGGGACTTGAAAGCACAGATACGCAGTATTTT
CDR3: CASSTGLESTDTQYF
J: TRBJ2-3
D: NA
size: NA
V: TRBV9

DNA: TGTGCCAGCAGCTTACAATCTCCGATAGCGGGGTATCACAATGAGCAGTTCTTC
CDR3: CASSLQSPIAGYHNEQFF
J: TRBJ2-1
D: TRBD2
size: once
V: TRBV7-9

DNA: TGTGCCAGCAATCAGGGGGTGGAAAAACTGTTTTTT
CDR3: CASNQGVEKLFF
J: TRBJ1-4
D: TRBD1
size: few
V: TRBV4-2

DNA: TGTGCCAGTAGTATAGGACAGCCTTCTATGAACACTGAAGCTTTCTTT
CDR3: CASSIGQPSMNTEAFF
J: TRBJ1-1
D: NA
size: NA
V: TRBV19

DNA: TGTGCCAGCAGCTTAGTCACCGGGACAGGGGGAGGAAACACCATATATTTT
CDR3: CASSLVTGTGGGNTIYF
J: TRBJ1-3
D: TRBD1
size: once
V: TRBV11-2

DNA: TGTGCCAGCAGTTTTAGGGGCAATGAGCAGTTCTTC
CDR3: CASSFRGNEQFF
J: TRBJ2-1
D: NA
size: NA
V: TRBV27

DNA: TGTGCCAGCAGCACAGTCGGAAACTATGGCTACACCTTC
CDR3: CASSTVGNYGYTF
J: TRBJ1-2
D: NA
size: NA
V: TRBV7-3

DNA: TGTGCCAGCAGCTTGGGTCGACAGGGGATGTACGAGCAGTACTTC
CDR3: CASSLGRQGMYEQYF
J: TRBJ2-7
D: TRBD1
size: NA
V: TRBV5-4

DNA: TGTGCCAGCAGCTTATGGGCGACCGGGGAGCTGTTTTTT
CDR3: CASSLWATGELFF
J: TRBJ2-2
D: NA
size: NA
V: TRBV7-8

DNA: TGTGCCAGCAGTGTACACCAGGAAATGAACACTGAAGCTTTCTTT
CDR3: CASSVHQEMNTEAFF
J: TRBJ1-1
D: NA
size: NA
V: TRBV6-2/TRBV6-3

DNA: TGTGCCAGCCATGCGCTAGCCTCAGATACGCAGTATTTT
CDR3: CASHALASDTQYF
J: TRBJ2-3
D: NA
size: NA
V: TRBV19

DNA: TGTGCCTGGAGTGTCGAGGGGGTCGGCGAGCAGTACTTC
CDR3: CAWSVEGVGEQYF
J: TRBJ2-7
D: NA
size: NA
V: TRBV30

DNA: TGTGCCAGCAGCCAAGGTACAGGGAACCCCTACGAGCAGTACTTC
CDR3: CASSQGTGNPYEQYF
J: TRBJ2-7
D: NA
size: NA
V: TRBV4-2

DNA: TGTGCTAGTGGTTTGCAGGGGTTGAGCACCGGGGAGCTGTTTTTT
CDR3: CASGLQGLSTGELFF
J: TRBJ2-2
D: NA
size: NA
V: TRBV12-5

DNA: TGCGCCAGCAGCAACAGCGACTATAATGAAAAACTGTTTTTT
CDR3: CASSNSDYNEKLFF
J: TRBJ1-4
D: NA
size: NA
V: TRBV5-1

DNA: TGTGCCAGCAGCTTTGGCGGATACACCGGGGAGCTGTTTTTT
CDR3: CASSFGGYTGELFF
J: TRBJ2-2
D: NA
size: NA
V: TRBV7-2

DNA: TGTGCCAGCAGCCAAGAAGTGGACAGCTTCTATGGCTACACCTTC
CDR3: CASSQEVDSFYGYTF
J: TRBJ1-2
D: NA
size: NA
V: TRBV3-1/TRBV3-2

DNA: TGCGCCAGCCAGCTGAGGGGACAGAACACTGAAGCTTTCTTT
CDR3: CASQLRGQNTEAFF
J: TRBJ1-1
D: NA
size: NA
V: TRBV5-1

DNA: TGCGCCAGCAGCCAAGAAGGACAGGGGGCAGTTGAGCAGTTCTTC
CDR3: CASSQEGQGAVEQFF
J: TRBJ2-1
D: TRBD1
size: few
V: TRBV4-3

DNA: TGTGCCAGCAGATCTCAGGGATCCTATAATTCACCCCTCCACTTT
CDR3: CASRSQGSYNSPLHF
J: TRBJ1-6
D: NA
size: NA
V: TRBV6-5

DNA: TGTGCCAGCAGTGGACAGGACGGAAACACCATATATTTT
CDR3: CASSGQDGNTIYF
J: TRBJ1-3
D: NA
size: few
V: TRBV2

DNA: TGCGCCAGCACCCCAGGGACAGCGGGCACTAACTATGGCTACACCTTC
CDR3: CASTPGTAGTNYGYTF
J: TRBJ1-2
D: TRBD1
size: NA
V: TRBV5-1

DNA: TGTGCCAGCAGCGTAGTGTCCCGGGGGGGCGGCACCGGGGAGCTGTTTTTT
CDR3: CASSVVSRGGGTGELFF
J: TRBJ2-2
D: TRBD2
size: NA
V: TRBV9

DNA: TGTGCCAGCAGCTTATGGTCCATTAGTGATTCACCCCTCCACTTT
CDR3: CASSLWSISDSPLHF
J: TRBJ1-6
D: NA
size: few
V: TRBV11-2

DNA: TGTGCCAGCAGCTACGGGACATCCACCGGGGAGCTGTTTTTT
CDR3: CASSYGTSTGELFF
J: TRBJ2-2
D: NA
size: NA
V: TRBV5-4

DNA: TGCGCCAGCAGCCAAGAAGGATTCGGAAGGGGCTCCTACAATGAGCAGTTCTTC
CDR3: CASSQEGFGRGSYNEQFF
J: TRBJ2-1
D: NA
size: NA
V: TRBV4-1

DNA: TGTGCCAGCAGCTTGGCCCAGAACAGGTACTATGGCTACACCTTC
CDR3: CASSLAQNRYYGYTF
J: TRBJ1-2
D: NA
size: NA
V: TRBV5-4

DNA: TGTGCCAGCTCACCACAAAACGGGGAAGGTGTCGAGCAGTACTTC
CDR3: CASSPQNGEGVEQYF
J: TRBJ2-7
D: NA
size: once
V: TRBV18

DNA: TGTGCCAGCTCACCGGAGACAGGGGTCGGCTACACCTTC
CDR3: CASSPETGVGYTF
J: TRBJ1-2
D: TRBD1
size: NA
V: TRBV18

DNA: TGTGCCAGCAGCCGGGGACAGTCGAGCTCCTACGAGCAGTACTTC
CDR3: CASSRGQSSSYEQYF
J: TRBJ2-7
D: TRBD1
size: once
V: TRBV5-5

DNA: TGTGCCACCAGCAGAGATGCGGGCTCAACTAATGAAAAACTGTTTTTT
CDR3: CATSRDAGSTNEKLFF
J: TRBJ1-4
D: NA
size: NA
V: TRBV15